This record looks at one T cell receptor (beta chain) sequence and its context. This clone came up once. Its antigen has not been determined. Per-base qualities were not stored, and no clone one base away is much larger. Single viable CD3+CD4+CD8-CD45RO+ cells were sorted as memory CD4+ T cells on a FACSAria II. CMV serostatus was determined with a Roche Elecsys assay detecting serum IgG against CMV pp150, pp28, p38 and p52. After thawing, total CD4+ T cells were enriched by positive selection with CD4 magnetic microbeads. The samples came from a different study that was designed specifically to examine the CD4+ T cell memory repertoire. Peripheral blood mononuclear cells were isolated and cryopreserved according to standard operating procedures, and serum was kept at -80 degrees C. CD3-PerCP (BW264/56), CD4-APC (RPA-T4), CD45RO-PE (UCHT1) and CD8-Pacific Orange (3B5) antibodies were used for staining, and non-viable cells were excluded with Sytox blue.

This sample is drawn from a study of memory CD4+ T cells and cytomegalovirus serostatus (dated 2019 in TCRdb). A note on the overall study: The cohort included about 33 healthy adults from Belgium, of whom 9 were CMV seropositive and 24 were CMV seronegative. To replicate a published TCR-based CMV serostatus classifier, the researchers sequenced the CD4+ memory TCRbeta repertoires of a Belgian cohort whose cytomegalovirus serostatus was known. What the work shows at the level of the full study, not this receptor alone: Among the approximately 160 previously reported CMV-associated TCRbeta sequences, some 67 showed up in the CD4+ memory repertoires, with each one found in between one and five individuals. Only CD4+CD45RO+ memory cells were sequenced, in contrast to the original study, in which naive and memory CD4+ and CD8+ populations were covered. For CMV serostatus prediction, a median bootstrapped AUC of 0.95 was reached with the original framework, and a median bootstrapped AUC of around 0.9 was reached with a US-trained random forest. A median bootstrapped AUC of around 0.95 with a 95% CI of 0.76-1.00 was achieved on the Belgian cohort by the original-framework classifier. The results were read as suggesting that the CMV-associated TCR signature is, for the most part, present in the CD4+ memory repertoire.

Genomic DNA was extracted from sorted cells with the Quick-DNA Microprep Kit. Amplification of TCRbeta DNA was done with the immunoSEQ hsTCRbeta kit, following the protocol from the manufacturer. An Illumina MiSeq instrument was used to sequence the TCRbeta libraries. The original methods were these. Removing out-of-frame sequences left some 2.4 million distinct TCRbeta sequences, an average of around 62,000 per individual. Two values were used to score each individual: the count of under 200 previously reported CMV-associated TCRbeta sequences and the total count of productive distinct TCRbeta sequences. A beta-binomial model was reimplemented in Python, and scikit-learn random forests with default parameters were trained on data from the US cohort. On the Belgian cohort, classifier performance was reported as the median AUC, along with percentile confidence intervals, across 10,000 bootstrap iterations. Here the immuneACCESS table is served through TCRdb, limited to in-frame sequences with V and J called. Missing clones are a known gap in these copies; in checked studies unresolved V genes cover under half, and the rest lacks a known reason. V, J and clone size were drawn from that table, and D and trimming were deduced from the DNA. The sample records more than 35,000 clones, roughly 85% of which are singletons. Roughly 5.7% of the sample is taken by the ten largest.

CDR1 and CDR2 were assigned from the germline V gene (reference sequence) as LNHDA and SQIVND. Germline trimming amounts to 6 bases on V and 14 bases on J, with 14 as the count of junction bases outside the gene matches. The CDR3 has 14 amino acids, counting the end cysteine and phenylalanine. Only the CDR3 region is kept as DNA, spanning 42 bases read in frame from base 1. The source of this sequence is an adult in good health and CMV-seropositive. Input material: memory CD4+ T cells from blood. In this chain, TRBV19 is recombined with TRBJ1-4; 8 bases in the junction line up with TRBD1. The CDR3 in this case is CASSRDRITLMLFF. The DNA is as follows: TGTGCCAGTAGCAGGGACAGGATTACATTGATGCTGTTTTTT.